This T cell receptor beta chain derives from a study of human T cells and chemical hapten exposure. Study-level results: Expanded TCRs created a significantly greater count of big CDR3 similarity clusters than controls did.

As to time point: patch test 3, about 24 weeks after DPC sensitization. Treatment denoted: therapeutic diphenylcyclopropenone sensitization with weekly scalp DPC. TCRdb reanalysed the RACE reads using MiXCR and keeps one entry per CDR3 protein. The sample shows 100,000 to 150,000 distinct CDR3 sequences, about 11% of them seen only once. The length of the CDR3 is 12 residues. Germline V gene lookup returns CDR1 SQVTM and CDR2 ANQGSEA. Trimming removed 6 bases at V and 6 bases at J, with 14 bases between. In regard to this clonotype: Its antigen is not known.

The input for sequencing was whole blood, taken in connection with sensitization to the hapten diphenylcyclopropenone (DPC). The rearrangement joins TRBV29-1 to TRBJ1-1; TRBD1 might be the D (5 bases). This TCR came from a woman between 45 and 60 years old with alopecia areata. Some clones in this sample may be carry-over from other donors' samples. The CDR3 reads CSVGRGVPEAFF. The CDR3 region has the DNA TGCAGCGTGGGGAGGGGCGTTCCTGAAGCTTTCTTT.